The 21 T cell receptor beta chains listed next were all sequenced from one sample in a study of molecular identifiers for immune sequencing clone quantification. TCRdb recomputed calls from the PCR reads with MiXCR, one row per CDR3 protein. The sample includes under 350,000 distinct CDR3 sequences, roughly a quarter of them seen just once. Material: naive CD8+ T cells from blood, with Jurkat cell RNA spiked in. Subset in this sample: FACS-sorted CD8+CD4-CCR7+CD45RA+ naive T cells. Every receptor here comes from a human donor in good health. Some libraries in this study had Jurkat cell RNA spiked in.

Of note for this clonotype: A clone one base away is much larger, so this may be a read error. The chain joins TRBV29-1 to TRBJ2-5; 9 bases are shared with TRBD1. There are 14 residues in the CDR3. Trimming took 6 bases from V and 5 from J; bases not matched to a gene: 10. Germline V lookup: CDR1 SQVTM, CDR2 ANQGSEA. Written as DNA, the CDR3 is TGCAGCGTCAAGGACAGGGGAGTCGTGGAGACCCAGTACTTC. This codes for CSVKDRGVVETQYF.

V gene TRBV12-3 or TRBV12-4 combines with J gene TRBJ2-3; TRBD2 matches at 10 bases. This CDR3 is built from 16 residues. With 8 bases clipped from V and 6 bases from J, the junction kept 14 bases outside the gene matches. The CDR3 region is CASQPTASGSRDTQYF. The DNA of the CDR3 is TGTGCCAGCCAACCCACGGCTAGCGGGAGTCGGGATACGCAGTATTTT.

This clonotype was picked up a small number of times. V and J are TRBV20-1 and TRBJ2-6, with unresolved D. CDR3 length equals 14 residues. With 7 bases removed from V and 0 bases from J, the gap between germline ends came to 10 bases. Germline V gene sequence: CDR1 DFQATT, CDR2 SNEGSKA (reference sequence). Here the CDR3 reads CSVRRHSGANVLTF. The CDR3 nucleotides are TGCAGTGTGAGACGGCACTCTGGGGCCAACGTCCTGACTTTC.

This clonotype showed up many times. The genes are TRBV6-5 and TRBJ2-3; possible D gene TRBD2, 6 bases. Trimming stripped 2 bases from V and 1 base from J, with 16 bases between. Looked up from germline, CDR1 is MNHEY and CDR2 is SVGAGI. The CDR3 has 17 residues. The DNA of the CDR3 is TGTGCCAGCAGTTACGCACCGGGACTGCGGGGCACAGATACGCAGTATTTT. Residues: CASSYAPGLRGTDTQYF.

In this sample, this clonotype turned up a few times. The chain recombines TRBV3-1 with TRBJ2-3; 8 bases are a match to TRBD2. V shed 2 bases and J 6 bases; nucleotides not matched to a gene: 7. The V gene's germline CDR1 is LGHDT and CDR2 YNNKEL (reference sequence). The length of the CDR3 is 15 residues. The CDR3 bases are TGTGCCAGCAGCCAATACGGGGGGGCTATGGATACGCAGTATTTT. Translating it yields CASSQYGGAMDTQYF.

This clonotype came up many times. The gene calls are TRBV18 and TRBJ2-7; TRBD2 agrees at 8 bases. The CDR3 has 15 amino acids. The ends lost 6 bases at V and 7 bases at J; junction bases unmatched: 14. Germline loops: CDR1 KGHSH, CDR2 LQKENI. This CDR3 reads CASSLVTGGAEEQYF. The DNA for the CDR3 is TGTGCCAGCTCTTTAGTTACCGGGGGGGCTGAAGAGCAGTACTTC.

This clonotype occurred many times. The rearrangement links TRBV5-5 to TRBJ2-3, with a weak D call TRBD2 (6 bases). Germline-derived CDR1 and CDR2 are SGHKS and YYEKEE (reference sequence). This CDR3 contains 16 residues. V was trimmed by 10 bases and J by 2 bases, leaving 23 bases between them. DNA for the CDR3: TGTGCCGGAGGGGAAGGGGACCCACCTTTCACAGATACGCAGTATTTT. This translates into CAGGEGDPPFTDTQYF.

This clonotype came up a few times. This chain links TRBV19 with TRBJ2-2; D might be TRBD2 (6 bases). CDR3 length: 18 amino acids. Germline CDR1 LNHDA, CDR2 SQIVND (reference sequence). V dropped 5 bases and J dropped 4 bases, with 23 bases sitting between them. The CDR3 spells CASSVTRDHTWATGELFF. CDR3 nucleotide sequence: TGTGCCAGTAGTGTTACGCGGGACCATACCTGGGCCACCGGGGAGCTGTTTTTT.

In regard to this clonotype: This may be a read error: a much more frequent sequence differs by one nucleotide. CDR3: CAGRDGGSTEAFF. The CDR3 nucleotides read TGCGCCGGCAGAGATGGGGGGAGCACTGAAGCTTTCTTT. This rearrangement joins TRBV5-1 to TRBJ1-1; possibly TRBD1 for D (5 bases). The germline CDR1 and CDR2 sequences are SGHRS and YFSETQ. The CDR3 contains 13 residues.

This clonotype was found a few times. The V gene is TRBV2, the J gene TRBJ2-2; 11 bases are a match to TRBD2. The length of the CDR3 is 18 residues. The V gene's germline CDR1 is SNHLY and CDR2 FYNNEI. V trimming: 4 bases; J trimming: 4 bases; junction bases outside the gene matches: 11. The chain's CDR3 is CASSVTSGSAQPTGELFF. CDR3 nucleotide sequence: TGTGCCAGCAGTGTTACTAGCGGGAGTGCCCAGCCCACCGGGGAGCTGTTTTTT.

This clonotype was observed at least ten times. The chain links TRBV5-6 to TRBJ2-3, with 7 positions matching TRBD2. CDR1 is SGHDT, CDR2 YYEEEE, per germline. The CDR3 sequence is 16 residues long. Germline trimming cut 0 bases from V and 3 bases from J; bases unmatched to any gene: 7. CDR3 region: CASSLASGALTDTQYF. The CDR3 DNA sequence: TGTGCCAGCAGCTTGGCAAGCGGGGCCCTAACAGATACGCAGTATTTT.

Only a few counts were recorded for this clonotype. A much larger clonotype is one base distant, so this may be a read error. The chain joins TRBV2 to TRBJ1-1; 10 nucleotides match TRBD1. CDR3 length: 14 amino acids. With 6 bases clipped from V and 3 bases from J, the junction kept 4 bases outside the gene matches. CDR1 is SNHLY and CDR2 is FYNNEI in the germline V gene. For the CDR3, the DNA is TGTGCCAGCAGACCGACAGGGGGCTACACTGAAGCTTTCTTT. It specifies CASRPTGGYTEAFF.

There are a few counts of this clonotype. This chain connects TRBV7-2 to TRBJ1-1; possible D gene TRBD1, 5 bases. This CDR3 region has 14 residues. V gave up 5 bases and J gave up 1 base, with 11 bases separating them. The germline gives CDR1 SGHTA, CDR2 FQGNSA. This CDR3 reads CASSLPGANTEAFF. The DNA for the CDR3 is TGTGCCAGCAGCCTCCCTGGGGCGAACACTGAAGCTTTCTTT.

The chain has TRBV27 and TRBJ2-2; a weak D match, TRBD2 (5 bases). Per the germline V gene, CDR1 is MNHEY and CDR2 is SMNVEV (reference sequence). CDR3 size: 14 residues. V lost 6 bases to trimming and J lost 3 bases, with 11 bases between them. CDR3 nucleotides: TGTGCCAGCAGATGGACGGAGGACACCGGGGAGCTGTTTTTT. This encodes CASRWTEDTGELFF.

This clonotype was observed a handful of times. This sequence joins TRBV27 and TRBJ2-7; tentative D call: TRBD2 (7 bases). The CDR3 is made up of 14 amino acids. V was trimmed by 8 bases and J by 3 bases, leaving 17 bases between them. In germline, CDR1 is MNHEY, CDR2 SMNVEV (reference sequence). The DNA of the CDR3 is TGTGCCAGCGCCCCGGTCGGGGGGCACTACGAGCAGTACTTC. Protein sequence: CASAPVGGHYEQYF.

The V call is TRBV5-6, the J call TRBJ2-7; 8 bases are a match to TRBD2. Looked up from germline, CDR1 is SGHDT and CDR2 is YYEEEE. This CDR3 comprises 15 residues. V shed 4 bases and J 3 bases; nucleotides not matched to a gene: 9. The CDR3 DNA sequence: TGTGCCAGCAGCCCCGAGCCAGCGGGGGACTACGAGCAGTACTTC. Protein sequence: CASSPEPAGDYEQYF. Complete variable domain (other parts from reference TRBV5-6 and TRBJ2-7): DAGVTQSPTHLIKTRGQQVTLRCSPKSGHDTVSWYQQALGQGPQFIFQYYEEEERQRGNFPDRFSGHQFPNYSSELNVNALLLGDSALYLCASSPEPAGDYEQYFGPGTRLTVT.

This clonotype was counted only a few times. This chain connects TRBV20-1 to TRBJ1-1; D ambiguous. This CDR3 region has 12 residues. CDR1 DFQATT and CDR2 SNEGSKA come from the germline V gene (reference sequence). With 2 bases removed from V and 4 bases from J, the gap between germline ends came to 8 bases. The CDR3: CSARRGFTEAFF. The CDR3 nucleotides read TGCAGTGCTAGACGGGGTTTCACTGAAGCTTTCTTT.

J is TRBJ2-7 and V is TRBV19; no definite D call. With 9 bases removed from V and 9 bases from J, the gap between germline ends came to 18 bases. Germline CDR1 LNHDA, CDR2 SQIVND (reference sequence). CDR3 length equals 12 residues. The DNA of the CDR3 is TGTGCCAGCTCTGGAACCGCAAGGGCGCAGTACTTC. It encodes CASSGTARAQYF.

This clonotype was detected only a few times. The chain links TRBV21-1 to TRBJ2-3. TRBV21-1 is a listed pseudogene. This CDR3 has 16 amino acids. The CDR3, as DNA: TGTGCCAGCAGCAAGGGGATCCAAAGGAGCACAGATACGCAGTATTTT. Translation: CASSKGIQRSTDTQYF.

In the case of this clonotype: This could be a read error, since a much larger clone is one nucleotide away. The CDR3 protein is CASSLGPVGGRPGTQYF. Here the CDR3 DNA reads TGTGCCAGCAGCTTAGGCCCTGTGGGGGGGCGGCCAGGTACGCAGTATTTT. The V gene is TRBV7-9, the J gene TRBJ2-3; maybe TRBD2 (7 bases). V was trimmed by 1 base and J by 8 bases, leaving 22 bases between them. This CDR3 has 17 residues. Germline CDR1 is SEHNR and CDR2 is FQNEAQ (reference sequence).

The chain has TRBV20-1 and TRBJ2-7, with TRBD2 matching over 8 bases. Germline-derived CDR1 and CDR2 are DFQATT and SNEGSKA (reference sequence). Trimming cost V 5 bases and J 6 bases; bases outside gene matches: 9. This CDR3 region has 13 residues. In DNA, the CDR3 is TGCAGTGCTCGGGGGACTAGTTCGCGCGAGCAGTACTTC. Its translation: CSARGTSSREQYF.